The 5 T cell receptor beta chains given below trace back to one sample, sequenced in a study of cytomegalovirus exposure and HLA in healthy donors. With 60 Vbeta and 13 Jbeta primers, the PCR was carried out. Profiling relied on immunoSEQ multiplex PCR, and the TCRdb table lists in-frame clones only, not all of them. The sample lists about 160,000 clones, around 69% occurring once. The sample was PBMCs. Every receptor here comes from a young woman in good health and CMV-seronegative.

The chain is built from TRBV27 and TRBJ2-1; the match to TRBD2 covers 7 bases. Per germline, CDR1 MNHEY and CDR2 SMNVEV (reference sequence). The V segment lost 3 bases and the J segment 5 bases; nucleotides outside the gene matches: 10. This CDR3 spans 16 amino acids. CDR3 DNA sequence: TGTGCCAGCAGTTTCCTTGGGAGGGCCGAGCACAATGAGCAGTTCTTC. This translates into CASSFLGRAEHNEQFF.

The rearrangement uses TRBV10-2 and TRBJ2-6; 7 positions match TRBD1. V trimming: 2 bases; J trimming: 0 bases; junction bases outside the gene matches: 7. The CDR3 runs 18 residues. Per the germline V gene, CDR1 is WSHSY and CDR2 is SAAADI. The CDR3 spells CASSEPGQTVSGANVLTF. CDR3 DNA: TGCGCCAGCAGTGAGCCGGGACAGACTGTCTCTGGGGCCAACGTCCTGACTTTC.

The chain recombines TRBV4-1 with TRBJ1-4; D is unresolved. V was shortened by 4 bases and J by 11 bases, with 14 bases between the two germline ends. Germline CDR1 MGHRA, CDR2 YSYEKL. CDR3 size: 13 residues. The CDR3 sequence is CASSLFGVGKLFF. CDR3 bases: TGCGCCAGCAGCCTATTCGGGGTTGGGAAACTGTTTTTT.

This clone came up once. Within the sample, other DNA sequences also encode this same CDR3. This chain uses TRBV2 with TRBJ2-3; 9 bases line up with TRBD1. The CDR3 is 14 residues long. Germline CDR1 and CDR2: SNHLY and FYNNEI. V dropped 4 bases and J dropped 1; count of bases not matched to a gene: 0. The CDR3 DNA sequence: TGTGCCAGCAGTGGGACAGGGGGCACAGATACGCAGTATTTT. This translates into CASSGTGGTDTQYF.

In DNA form, the CDR3 reads TGTGCCAGCAGCCAAGTAGCGGGAGGCTACAATGAGCAGTTCTTC. Its translation: CASSQVAGGYNEQFF. The rearrangement uses TRBV14 and TRBJ2-1; TRBD2 matches at 10 bases. Looked up from germline, CDR1 is SGHDN and CDR2 is FVKESK. This CDR3 contains 15 residues. V dropped 1 base and J dropped 3; count of bases not matched to a gene: 0.